This T cell receptor beta chain is from a study of shared clonotypes between healthy human individuals. Across several immunoSEQ plates, the genomic DNA of each subset was split evenly. Clones were sequenced by immunoSEQ multiplex PCR, and TCRdb holds only the in-frame ones, with some missing. Found here are millions of clones, approximately 95% of them singletons; the top ten hold 0.39%. General study findings and limits: Despite large depth, rarefaction showed incomplete sorted-subset sequencing.

CDR1 is SGHRS, CDR2 YFSETQ, per germline. The CDR3 is 16 residues long. V lost 0 bases, J lost 0 bases, and 13 bases lay in between. On this clone itself: No antigen is known for it.

This sequence was found in a man aged 18 to 30 in good health. Some clones in this sample may be carry-over from other donors' samples. The source material was naive CD4+ T cells from PBMCs. Subset here: CD45RA+ positively selected. The rearrangement uses TRBV5-1 and TRBJ2-7, with D possibly matching TRBD2 (5 bases). The CDR3 DNA is TGCGCCAGCAGCTTGGCCCCGTGGGAGACCTCCTACGAGCAGTACTTC. It specifies CASSLAPWETSYEQYF.